Presented here are 19 T cell receptor beta chains from one specimen sequenced in a study of T cells in Graves' hyperthyroidism and ophthalmopathy. TCR beta CDR3 region amplification was performed from RNA transcripts. The HTBI set primed first-round TCR CDR3 RT-PCR. Via MiXCR, TCRdb re-called the multiplex PCR reads, giving one row per CDR3 protein. The sample consists of fewer than 450,000 distinct CDR3 sequences, approximately 18% of them appearing once. Input material: blood. These receptors originate from a woman in her twenties or thirties with Graves' hyperthyroidism that later progressed to Graves' ophthalmopathy.

This clonotype has ten or more counts. V usage is TRBV27 and J usage is TRBJ2-7; 11 bases are a match to TRBD2. The germline V gene has CDR1 MNHEY and CDR2 SMNVEV (reference sequence). The CDR3 extends over 14 amino acids. V lost 6 bases and J lost 5; bases outside the gene matches: 6. CDR3 protein: CASSVSGRGNEQYF. The CDR3 DNA reads TGTGCCAGCAGCGTTAGCGGGAGGGGAAACGAGCAGTACTTC.

This clonotype was seen repeatedly, ten times or more. The CDR3 DNA is TGTGCCAGCAGCTTAGAGGACTACTTTAATGAGCAGTTCTTC. Translating it yields CASSLEDYFNEQFF. The chain is built from TRBV11-2 and TRBJ2-1; possibly TRBD2 for D (6 bases). The V end was cut by 0 bases, the J end by 7 bases, with 10 bases between. The length of the CDR3 is 14 residues. In germline, CDR1 is SGHAT, CDR2 FQNNGV.

This clonotype has a count of ten or more. The chain carries TRBV2 and TRBJ2-2; 8 bases fit TRBD2. The ends lost 8 bases at V and 8 bases at J; junction bases unmatched: 10. Germline V gene sequence: CDR1 SNHLY, CDR2 FYNNEI. The CDR3 length is 14 residues. The CDR3 protein is CASAGGEGVGELFF. The CDR3 DNA is TGTGCCAGCGCGGGAGGCGAGGGCGTAGGGGAGCTGTTTTTT.

Comments on this clonotype: A much larger clone sits a single nucleotide away, making a read error possible. The missing conserved phenylalanine or tryptophan at the end of this CDR3 makes a read error likely. The genes are TRBV28 and TRBJ2-1; TRBD1 agrees at 7 bases. CDR3 length equals 16 residues. Germline loops: CDR1 MDHEN, CDR2 SYDVKM. V lost 3 bases to trimming and J lost 2 bases; unmatched junction nucleotides: 7. CDR3 sequence: CASSFGRGRTYNEQFL. CDR3 DNA sequence: TGTGCCAGCAGTTTCGGAAGGGGGCGCACCTACAATGAGCAGTTCCTC.

This clonotype showed up many times. This chain joins TRBV30 and TRBJ2-4; TRBD2 agrees at 15 bases. Unmatched junction bases numbered 9, after V lost 5 bases and J lost 7 bases. CDR1 is GTSNPN, CDR2 SVGIG, per germline (reference sequence). The CDR3 sequence is 16 residues long. CDR3 loop: CAWAFGLAGGPNIQYF. Written as DNA, the CDR3 is TGTGCCTGGGCGTTTGGACTAGCGGGAGGGCCGAACATTCAGTACTTC. The variable domain in full, with the rest retrieved from reference TRBV30 and TRBJ2-4, is SQTIHQWPATLVQPVGSPLSLECTVEGTSNPNLYWYRQAAGRGLQLLFYSVGIGQISSEVPQNLSASRPQDRQFILSSKKLLLSDSGFYLCAWAFGLAGGPNIQYFGAGTRLSVL.

This clonotype was found many times. The V and J genes are TRBV10-3 and TRBJ2-7; 7 nucleotides line up with TRBD1. Germline V lookup: CDR1 ENHRY, CDR2 SYGVKD. This CDR3 region has 13 residues. The V segment lost 10 bases and the J segment 2 bases; nucleotides outside the gene matches: 8. CDR3 DNA sequence: TGTGCCACAGAAAACAGGGGAACCTACGAGCAGTACTTC. Its protein is CATENRGTYEQYF.

In regard to this clonotype: Possible read error: a much larger clone is one base away. This chain connects TRBV7-8 to TRBJ1-6; D remains ambiguous. The CDR3 is 15 residues long. Germline V gene data show CDR1 as SGHVS and CDR2 as FQNEAQ. Trimming removed 3 bases at V and 4 bases at J, with 10 bases between. The CDR3 sequence is CASSLGKGYNSPLHF. CDR3 coding DNA: TGTGCCAGCAGCTTGGGAAAGGGATATAATTCACCCCTCCACTTT.

The chain joins TRBV27 to TRBJ1-2, with TRBD1 matching 7 bases. V gave up 6 bases and J gave up 4 bases; unmatched junction bases: 8. This CDR3 region has 14 residues. Germline CDR1 MNHEY, CDR2 SMNVEV (reference sequence). CDR3 DNA: TGTGCCAGCAGCTTGGACAGGTACACCTATGGCTACACCTTC. Its translation is CASSLDRYTYGYTF.

This clonotype showed up just a few times. The chain uses TRBV18 and TRBJ2-2, with no clear D. CDR1 is KGHSH and CDR2 is LQKENI in the germline V gene. This CDR3 has 14 residues. V was cut by 2 bases and J by 7 bases, with 11 bases left in between. The CDR3 spells CASSPGVYHGELFF. As DNA, the CDR3 is TGTGCCAGCTCACCAGGGGTTTACCACGGGGAGCTGTTTTTT.

Many counts were recorded for this clonotype. The chain is built from TRBV11-2 and TRBJ2-1, with D possibly called TRBD1 or TRBD2 (5 bases each). The CDR3 has 13 amino acids. V gave up 1 base and J gave up 9 bases, with 10 bases separating them. Germline V gene sequence: CDR1 SGHAT, CDR2 FQNNGV. The CDR3 sequence is CASSLVGPGEQFF. The CDR3 nucleotides are TGTGCCAGCAGCTTAGTGGGACCGGGTGAGCAGTTCTTC.

This clonotype appeared many times. The chain couples TRBV7-9 to TRBJ2-1; TRBD1 is a possible D gene (5 bases). Germline V CDR1 and CDR2: SEHNR, FQNEAQ (reference sequence). This CDR3 has 14 amino acids. V was shortened by 5 bases and J by 5 bases, with 13 bases between the two germline ends. The CDR3 DNA sequence: TGTGCCAGCAGCCGAGCCGACAGACACAATGAGCAGTTCTTC. As protein: CASSRADRHNEQFF. Together with reference TRBV7-9 and TRBJ2-1, the CDR3 gives the full variable domain: DTGVSQNPRHKITKRGQNVTFRCDPISEHNRLYWYRQTLGQGPEFLTYFQNEAQLEKSRLLSDRFSAERPKGSFSTLEIQRTEQGDSAMYLCASSRADRHNEQFFGPGTRLTVL.

The V gene is TRBV20-1, the J gene TRBJ2-7; D gene unclear. Germline-derived CDR1 and CDR2 are DFQATT and SNEGSKA (reference sequence). CDR3 length: 11 amino acids. V gave up 5 bases and J gave up 4 bases, with 9 bases separating them. CDR3 bases: TGCAGTGCTGAGGTAGGATACGAGCAGTACTTC. Its protein product is CSAEVGYEQYF.

This clonotype was seen at least ten times. The chain links TRBV6-1 to TRBJ1-4, with 7 bases that match TRBD1. The CDR3 length is 21 residues. Unmatched junction bases numbered 23, after V lost 2 bases and J lost 5 bases. Germline CDR1 reads MNHNS; CDR2 reads SASEGT. The CDR3 sequence: CASSERQGVVKRSASNEKLFF. The CDR3 region has the DNA TGTGCCAGCAGTGAACGTCAGGGGGTTGTTAAGCGTTCTGCAAGCAATGAAAAACTGTTTTTT.

This clonotype has more than one count but fewer than ten. The CDR3 is CASTVSGTAHYEQYF. The CDR3 DNA sequence: TGCGCCAGCACGGTCTCCGGGACAGCCCACTACGAGCAGTACTTC. The chain links TRBV5-1 to TRBJ2-7, with 7 bases identical to TRBD1. The CDR3 has 15 residues. The germline V gene encodes CDR1 SGHRS and CDR2 YFSETQ. The junction had 12 bases not matched to a gene; V was cut back by 6 bases and J by 3 bases.

This clonotype has at least ten counts. The rearrangement uses TRBV20-1 and TRBJ2-3; TRBD2 matches 11 bases. With V trimmed by 0 bases and J by 0 bases, 5 bases remained unmatched. Germline V lookup: CDR1 DFQATT, CDR2 SNEGSKA (reference sequence). There are 17 residues in the CDR3. DNA of the CDR3: TGCAGTGCTAGAGATGCGCTAGCGGGAGGTAGCACAGATACGCAGTATTTT. It specifies CSARDALAGGSTDTQYF.

This clonotype was found a few times. V and J are TRBV19 and TRBJ2-6; no clear D. V was trimmed by 6 bases and J by 0 bases, leaving 3 bases between them. The CDR3 sequence is 13 residues long. Germline V CDR1 and CDR2: LNHDA, SQIVND (reference sequence). CDR3 bases: TGTGCCAGTAGATTCTCTGGGGCCAACGTCCTGACTTTC. Protein: CASRFSGANVLTF.

The table lists this clonotype with many counts. This sequence joins TRBV12-3 or TRBV12-4 and TRBJ2-7; D is undetermined. CDR3 length: 15 amino acids. V was clipped by 6 bases and J by 1 base, with 16 bases between them. CDR3 protein: CASRTRLFDSYEQYF. Written as DNA, the CDR3 is TGTGCCAGCAGAACTCGCTTGTTCGATTCCTACGAGCAGTACTTC.

This clonotype was counted many times. The CDR3 coding sequence is TGCAGTGCTAGAGTTTCCGTTCCTGAAGCTTTCTTT. Protein: CSARVSVPEAFF. V gene TRBV20-1 combines with J gene TRBJ1-1, with D unclear. This CDR3 spans 12 amino acids. Germline V gene sequence: CDR1 DFQATT, CDR2 SNEGSKA (reference sequence). Trimming removed 1 base from V and 6 bases from J, with 9 bases in between.

Regarding this clonotype: At one end the junction does not follow the germline gene, possibly because of a read error. V and J are TRBV30 and TRBJ1-5; the D is unclear. The CDR3 is 14 residues long. In germline, CDR1 is GTSNPN, CDR2 SVGIG (reference sequence). The CDR3 DNA reads as TGTGCCTGGAGTGATGGATTTAGCAATCAGACCCAGCATTTT. Translating gives CAWSDGFSNQTQHF.